The clone carrying this T cell receptor beta chain was recorded once. The sample comes from a study of blood T cells in healthy people across ages. Germline CDR1 SGHRS, CDR2 YFSETQ. CDR3 size: 16 residues. V was pared by 2 bases and J by 4 bases, with 7 bases of the junction left unmatched. The second PCR ran roughly 6 to 11 cycles with a sample-barcoded 5' primer and J-beta primers. Every single cDNA molecule received a tag from a template-switch adaptor with 12 random nucleotides. TCRdb analysed the 5' RACE reads with MiXCR anew, one entry per CDR3 protein. The profile shows approximately 940,000 distinct CDR3 sequences, around 49% of them singletons.

The clonotype comes from a man aged 25 to 40 in good health. The specimen sequenced was blood. This sequence joins TRBV5-1 and TRBJ2-1; 9 bases fit TRBD1. The CDR3 is CASSFEVTGGYNEQFF. The CDR3 nucleotides are TGCGCCAGCAGCTTCGAAGTGACAGGGGGGTACAATGAGCAGTTCTTC.